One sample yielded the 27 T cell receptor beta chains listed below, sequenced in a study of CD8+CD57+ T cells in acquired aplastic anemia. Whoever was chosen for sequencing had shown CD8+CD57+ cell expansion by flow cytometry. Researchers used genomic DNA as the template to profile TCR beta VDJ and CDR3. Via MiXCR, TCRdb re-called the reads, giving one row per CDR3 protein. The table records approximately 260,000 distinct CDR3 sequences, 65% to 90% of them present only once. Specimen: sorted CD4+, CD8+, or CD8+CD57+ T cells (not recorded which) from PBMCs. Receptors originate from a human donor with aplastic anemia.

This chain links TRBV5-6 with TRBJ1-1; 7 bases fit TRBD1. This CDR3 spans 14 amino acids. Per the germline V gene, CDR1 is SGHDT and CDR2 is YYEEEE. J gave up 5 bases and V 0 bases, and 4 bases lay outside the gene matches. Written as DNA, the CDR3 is TGTGCCAGCAGCTTGGACAGGGGCTGGACTGAAGCTTTCTTT. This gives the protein CASSLDRGWTEAFF. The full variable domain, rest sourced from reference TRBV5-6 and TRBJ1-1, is DAGVTQSPTHLIKTRGQQVTLRCSPKSGHDTVSWYQQALGQGPQFIFQYYEEEERQRGNFPDRFSGHQFPNYSSELNVNALLLGDSALYLCASSLDRGWTEAFFGQGTRLTVV.

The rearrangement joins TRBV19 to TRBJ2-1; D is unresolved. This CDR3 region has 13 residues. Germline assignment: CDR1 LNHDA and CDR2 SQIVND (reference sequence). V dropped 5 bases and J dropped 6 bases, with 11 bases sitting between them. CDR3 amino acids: CASSFGPFNEQFF. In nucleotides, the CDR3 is TGTGCCAGTAGTTTCGGGCCGTTCAATGAGCAGTTCTTC.

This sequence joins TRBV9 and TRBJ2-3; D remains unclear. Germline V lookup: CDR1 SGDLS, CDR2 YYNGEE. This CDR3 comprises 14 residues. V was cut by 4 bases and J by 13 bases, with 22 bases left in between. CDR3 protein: CASSTAVSPYNEYF. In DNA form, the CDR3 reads TGTGCCAGCAGCACCGCGGTGAGCCCCTATAATGAGTATTTT. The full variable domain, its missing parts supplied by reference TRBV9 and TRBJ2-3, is DSGVTQTPKHLITATGQRVTLRCSPRSGDLSVYWYQQSLDQGLQFLIQYYNGEERAKGNILERFSAQQFPDLHSELNLSSLELGDSALYFCASSTAVSPYNEYFGPGTRLTVL.

DNA of the CDR3: TGTGCCACCAGGAACATCGGAGGACAGCAGTCCTACGAGCAGTACTTC. Translation gives CATRNIGGQQSYEQYF. The rearrangement joins TRBV15 to TRBJ2-7, with D perhaps TRBD1 (6 bases). This CDR3 has 16 residues. In germline, CDR1 is LNHNV, CDR2 YYDKDF (reference sequence). The V gene lost 6 bases and the J gene lost 1 base, with 19 bases spanning the gap.

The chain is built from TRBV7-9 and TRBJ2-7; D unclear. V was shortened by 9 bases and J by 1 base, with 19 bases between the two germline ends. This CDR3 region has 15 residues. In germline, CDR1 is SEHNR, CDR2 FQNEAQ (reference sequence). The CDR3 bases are TGTGCCAGTTCCATTGGTGTGGGCTCATCCTACGAGCAGTACTTC. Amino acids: CASSIGVGSSYEQYF.

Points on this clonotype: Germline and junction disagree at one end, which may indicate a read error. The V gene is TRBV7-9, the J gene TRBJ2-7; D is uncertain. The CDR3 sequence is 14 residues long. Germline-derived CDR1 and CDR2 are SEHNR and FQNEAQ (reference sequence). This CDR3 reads CASSLERTPYDEQF. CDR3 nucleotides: TGTGCCAGCAGCTTAGAACGAACACCCTACGATGAGCAGTTC.

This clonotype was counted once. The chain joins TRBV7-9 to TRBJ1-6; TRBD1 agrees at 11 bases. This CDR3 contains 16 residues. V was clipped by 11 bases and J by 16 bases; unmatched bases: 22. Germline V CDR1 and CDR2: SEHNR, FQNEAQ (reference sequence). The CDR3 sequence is CAGQGAREAQNSPLHF. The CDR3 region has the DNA TGTGCCGGACAGGGGGCTAGGGAGGCCCAGAACTCCCCGCTCCACTTT.

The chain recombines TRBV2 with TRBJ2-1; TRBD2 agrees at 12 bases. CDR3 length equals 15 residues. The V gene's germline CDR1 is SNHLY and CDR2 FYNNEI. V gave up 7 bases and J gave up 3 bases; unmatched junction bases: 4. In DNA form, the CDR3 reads TGTGCCAGCACCCGGACTAGCGGGGTCTACAATGAGCAGTTCTTC. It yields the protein CASTRTSGVYNEQFF.

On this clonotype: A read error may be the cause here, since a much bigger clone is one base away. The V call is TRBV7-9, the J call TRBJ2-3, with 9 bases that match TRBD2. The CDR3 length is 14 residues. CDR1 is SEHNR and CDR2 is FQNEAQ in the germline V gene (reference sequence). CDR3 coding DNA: TGTGCCAGCAGCTTTCCAAGAAGCGGGGGGAGCGAGGAGTTT. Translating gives CASSFPRSGGSEEF.

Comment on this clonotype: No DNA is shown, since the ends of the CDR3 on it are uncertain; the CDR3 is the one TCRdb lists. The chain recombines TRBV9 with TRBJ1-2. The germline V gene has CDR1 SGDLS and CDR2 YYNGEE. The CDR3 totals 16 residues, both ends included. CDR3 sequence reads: CASGAPGNIQYFGYTF.

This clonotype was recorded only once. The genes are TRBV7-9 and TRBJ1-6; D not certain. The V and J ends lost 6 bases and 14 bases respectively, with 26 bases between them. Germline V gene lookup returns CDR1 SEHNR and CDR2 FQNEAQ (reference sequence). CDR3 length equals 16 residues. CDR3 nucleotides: TGTGCCAGCAGTCCGGCGTCGTTCTACAATGAGTCATCCCTCCACTTT. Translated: CASSPASFYNESSLHF.

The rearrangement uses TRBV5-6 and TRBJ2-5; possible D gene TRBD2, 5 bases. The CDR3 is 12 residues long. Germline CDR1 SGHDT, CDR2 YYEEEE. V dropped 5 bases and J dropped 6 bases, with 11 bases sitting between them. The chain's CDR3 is CASRSTGKTQYF. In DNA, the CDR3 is TGTGCCAGCAGGTCGACCGGGAAGACCCAGTACTTC.

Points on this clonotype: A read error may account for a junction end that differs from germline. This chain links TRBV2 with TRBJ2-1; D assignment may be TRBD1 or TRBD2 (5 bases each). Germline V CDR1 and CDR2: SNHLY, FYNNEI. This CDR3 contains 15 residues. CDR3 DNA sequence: TGTGCCAGCAGTGGGGTGAGGGGAGCGAACACTGAAGCGTTCTTT. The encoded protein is CASSGVRGANTEAFF.

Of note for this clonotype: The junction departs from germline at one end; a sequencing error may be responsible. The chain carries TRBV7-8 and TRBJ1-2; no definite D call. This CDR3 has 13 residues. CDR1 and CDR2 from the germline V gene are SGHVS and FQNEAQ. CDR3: CASSQTDPRGYTF. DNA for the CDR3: TGCGCCAGCAGCCAAACCGACCCCCGGGGCTACACCTTC. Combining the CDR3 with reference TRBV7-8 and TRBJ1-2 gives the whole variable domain GAGVSQSPRYKVAKRGQDVALRCDPISGHVSLFWYQQALGQGPEFLTYFQNEAQLDKSGLPSDRFFAERPEGSVSTLKIQRTQQEDSAVYLCASSQTDPRGYTFGSGTRLTVV.

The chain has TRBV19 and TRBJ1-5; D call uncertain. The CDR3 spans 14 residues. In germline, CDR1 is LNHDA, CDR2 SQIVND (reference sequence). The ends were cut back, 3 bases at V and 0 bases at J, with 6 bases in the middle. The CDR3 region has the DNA TGTGCCAGTAGTATGTGGGTTAGCAATCAGCCCCAGCATTTT. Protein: CASSMWVSNQPQHF.

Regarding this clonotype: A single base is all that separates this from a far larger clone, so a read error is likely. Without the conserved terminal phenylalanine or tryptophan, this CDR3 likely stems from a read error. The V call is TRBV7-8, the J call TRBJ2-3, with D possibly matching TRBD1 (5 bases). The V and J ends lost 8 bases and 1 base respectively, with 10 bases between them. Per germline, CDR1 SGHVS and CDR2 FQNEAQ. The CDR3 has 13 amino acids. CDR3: CASGVGGTDTQYY. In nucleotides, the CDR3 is TGTGCCAGCGGCGTAGGGGGCACAGATACGCAGTATTAT.

In nucleotides, the CDR3 is TGTGCCACCAGCAGAGGGGCGGGGGGAGTGACAGATACGCAGTATTTT. Protein product: CATSRGAGGVTDTQYF. This rearrangement joins TRBV15 to TRBJ2-3; 8 nucleotides agree with TRBD2. Per germline, CDR1 LNHNV and CDR2 YYDKDF (reference sequence). V lost 1 base to trimming and J lost 3 bases; unmatched junction nucleotides: 6. The length of the CDR3 is 16 residues.

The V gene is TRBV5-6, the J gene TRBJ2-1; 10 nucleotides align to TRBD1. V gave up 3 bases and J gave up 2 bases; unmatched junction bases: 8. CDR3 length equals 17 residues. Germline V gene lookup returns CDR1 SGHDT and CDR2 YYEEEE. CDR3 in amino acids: CASSSCDRGRTYNEQFF. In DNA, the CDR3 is TGTGCCAGCAGCTCCTGCGACAGGGGGCGTACCTACAATGAGCAGTTCTTC.

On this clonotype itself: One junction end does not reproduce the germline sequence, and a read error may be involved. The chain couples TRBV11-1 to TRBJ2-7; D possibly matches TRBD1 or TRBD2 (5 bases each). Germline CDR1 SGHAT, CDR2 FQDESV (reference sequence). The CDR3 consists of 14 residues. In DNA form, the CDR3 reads TGTGCCACCAGCGTACGGGGCATAGCCTACGAGCAGTACTTC. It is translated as CATSVRGIAYEQYF. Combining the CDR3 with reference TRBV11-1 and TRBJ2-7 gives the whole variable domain EAEVAQSPRYKITEKSQAVAFWCDPISGHATLYWYRQILGQGPELLVQFQDESVVDDSQLPKDRFSAERLKGVDSTLKIQPAELGDSAMYLCATSVRGIAYEQYFGPGTRLTVT.

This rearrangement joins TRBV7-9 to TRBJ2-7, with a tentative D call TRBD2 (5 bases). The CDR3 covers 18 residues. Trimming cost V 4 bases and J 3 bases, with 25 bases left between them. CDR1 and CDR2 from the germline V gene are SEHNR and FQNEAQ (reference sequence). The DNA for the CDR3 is TGTGCCAGCAGCTCTCATCAAGGAGGCAAATATGGCTACTACGAGCAGTACGTC. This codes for CASSSHQGGKYGYYEQYV.

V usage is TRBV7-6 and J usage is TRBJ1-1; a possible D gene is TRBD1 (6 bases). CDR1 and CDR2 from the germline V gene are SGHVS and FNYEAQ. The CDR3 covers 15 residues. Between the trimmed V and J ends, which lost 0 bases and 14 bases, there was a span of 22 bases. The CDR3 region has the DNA TGTGCCAGCAGCTTAGCCCACGGGACAAACAAGGCAGAGTTCTTT. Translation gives CASSLAHGTNKAEFF.

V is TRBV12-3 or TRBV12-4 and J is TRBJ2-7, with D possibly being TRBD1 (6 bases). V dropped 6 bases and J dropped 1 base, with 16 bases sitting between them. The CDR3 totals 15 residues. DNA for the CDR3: TGTGCCAGCAGCCCGACGCCTGGACAGTCCTACGAGCAGTACTTC. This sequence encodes CASSPTPGQSYEQYF.

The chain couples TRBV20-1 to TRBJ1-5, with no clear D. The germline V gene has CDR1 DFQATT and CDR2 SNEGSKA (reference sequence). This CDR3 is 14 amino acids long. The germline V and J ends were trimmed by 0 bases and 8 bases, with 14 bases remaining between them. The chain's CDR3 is CSARDQAGTEPQHF. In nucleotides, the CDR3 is TGCAGTGCTAGAGATCAGGCGGGAACAGAGCCCCAGCATTTT.

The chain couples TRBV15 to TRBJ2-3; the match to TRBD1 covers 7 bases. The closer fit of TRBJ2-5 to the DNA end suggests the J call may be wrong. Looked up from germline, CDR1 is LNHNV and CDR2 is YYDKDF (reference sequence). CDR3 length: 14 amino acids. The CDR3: CATSSRQGHDTQYF. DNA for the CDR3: TGTGCCACCAGCTCCCGACAGGGACACGATACCCAGTACTTC.

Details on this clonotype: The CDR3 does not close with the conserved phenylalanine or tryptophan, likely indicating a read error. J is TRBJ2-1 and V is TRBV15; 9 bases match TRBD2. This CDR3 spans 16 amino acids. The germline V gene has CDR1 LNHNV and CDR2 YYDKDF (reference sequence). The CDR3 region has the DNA TGTGCCAGCAGCAGTCAAAGAAGCGGGGGGAGTGATGAGCAGTTCTGC. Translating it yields CASSSQRSGGSDEQFC.

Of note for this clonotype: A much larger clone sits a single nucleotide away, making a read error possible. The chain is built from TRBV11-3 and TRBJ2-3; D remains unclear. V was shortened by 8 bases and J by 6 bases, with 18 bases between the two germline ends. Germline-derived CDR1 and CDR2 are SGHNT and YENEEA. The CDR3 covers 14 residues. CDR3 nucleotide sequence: TGTGCCAGCTCAAGACCGGCCAACGCCGATACGCAGTATTTT. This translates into CASSRPANADTQYF.

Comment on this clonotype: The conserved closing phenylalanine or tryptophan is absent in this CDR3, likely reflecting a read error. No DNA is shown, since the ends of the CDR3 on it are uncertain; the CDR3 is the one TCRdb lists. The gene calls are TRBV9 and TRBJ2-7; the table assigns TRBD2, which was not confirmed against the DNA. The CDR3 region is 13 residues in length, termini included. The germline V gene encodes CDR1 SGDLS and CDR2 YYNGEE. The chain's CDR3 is CASSTGDSGIDTL.